This T cell receptor (beta chain) was captured by sequencing in a study of T cells in narcolepsy. Across the whole study: Healthy controls were enrolled alongside patients with narcolepsy type 1 or type 2.

Whole-study findings and limits: HCRT-specific and TRIB2-specific autoreactive clonotypes appeared among same-patient CSF and blood CD4+ clonotypes. Blood of same and different patients, but not healthy controls, reportedly held recurring autoreactive clonotypes.

V was shortened by 1 base and J by 0 bases, with 10 bases between the two germline ends. Germline V lookup: CDR1 MNHEY, CDR2 SVGAGI. This CDR3 has 16 amino acids. The table came from immunoSEQ multiplex PCR; TCRdb's copy has only in-frame clones and leaves some out. The repertoire holds about 30,000 clones, with about four fifths as singletons. Regarding this clone: Its cognate antigen is unknown.

The sequenced material came from CD45RA- memory CD4+ T cells from PBMCs. This sequence was found in a human donor with narcolepsy. The V gene is TRBV6-5, the J gene TRBJ2-1; D is perhaps TRBD1 (5 bases). This chain's CDR3 is CASSYWGRSSYNEQFF. DNA of the CDR3: TGTGCCAGCAGTTACTGGGGCAGGAGCTCCTACAATGAGCAGTTCTTC.